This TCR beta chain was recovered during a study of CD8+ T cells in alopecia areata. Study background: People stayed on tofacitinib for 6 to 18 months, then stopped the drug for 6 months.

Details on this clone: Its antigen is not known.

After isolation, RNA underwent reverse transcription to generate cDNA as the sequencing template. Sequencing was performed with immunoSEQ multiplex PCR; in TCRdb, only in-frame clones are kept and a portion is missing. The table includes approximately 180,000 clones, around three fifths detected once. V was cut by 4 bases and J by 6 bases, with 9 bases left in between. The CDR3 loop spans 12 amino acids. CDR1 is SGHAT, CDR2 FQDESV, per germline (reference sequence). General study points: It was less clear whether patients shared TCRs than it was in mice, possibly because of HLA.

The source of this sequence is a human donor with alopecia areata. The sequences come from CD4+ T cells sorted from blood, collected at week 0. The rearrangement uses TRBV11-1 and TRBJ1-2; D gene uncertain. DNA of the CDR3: TGTGCCAGCAGCTCGAAGACGGATGGCTACACCTTC. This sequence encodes CASSSKTDGYTF.